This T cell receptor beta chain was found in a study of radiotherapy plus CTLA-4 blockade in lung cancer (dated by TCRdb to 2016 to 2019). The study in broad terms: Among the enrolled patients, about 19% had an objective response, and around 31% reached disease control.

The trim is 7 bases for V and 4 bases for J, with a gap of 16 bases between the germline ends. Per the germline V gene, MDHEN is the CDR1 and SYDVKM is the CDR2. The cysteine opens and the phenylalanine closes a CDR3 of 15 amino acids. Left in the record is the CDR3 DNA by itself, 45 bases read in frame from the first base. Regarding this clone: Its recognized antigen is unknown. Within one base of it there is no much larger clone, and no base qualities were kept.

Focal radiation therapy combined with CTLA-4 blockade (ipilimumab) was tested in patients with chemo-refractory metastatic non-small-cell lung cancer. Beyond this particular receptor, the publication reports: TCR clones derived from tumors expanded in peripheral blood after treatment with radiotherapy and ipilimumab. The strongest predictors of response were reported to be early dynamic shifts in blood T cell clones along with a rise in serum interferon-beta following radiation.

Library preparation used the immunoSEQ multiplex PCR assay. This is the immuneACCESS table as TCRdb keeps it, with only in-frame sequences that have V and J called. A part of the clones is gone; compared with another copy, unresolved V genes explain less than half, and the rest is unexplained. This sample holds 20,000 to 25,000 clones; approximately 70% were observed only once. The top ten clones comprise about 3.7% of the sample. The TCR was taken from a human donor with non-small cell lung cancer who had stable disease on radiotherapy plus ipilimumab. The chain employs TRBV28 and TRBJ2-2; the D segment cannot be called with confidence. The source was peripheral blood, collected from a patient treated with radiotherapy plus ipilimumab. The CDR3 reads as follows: CASTKSRTGTGELFF. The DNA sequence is TGTGCCAGCACCAAAAGTAGGACGGGCACCGGGGAGCTGTTTTTT.